Listed here are 10 T cell receptor beta chains from one sample, sequenced in a study of T cells in localized non-small cell lung cancer. Sequencing was performed with immunoSEQ multiplex PCR; in TCRdb, only in-frame clones are kept and a portion is missing. The table includes about 1,500 clones, 25% to 30% detected once. Specimen: normal lung tissue next to the tumor, collected before any cancer treatment. The receptors come from a man between 40 and 69 years old with stage III squamous cell lung carcinoma.

The chain carries TRBV19 and TRBJ2-2; no clear D gene. CDR1 LNHDA and CDR2 SQIVND come from the germline V gene (reference sequence). V was trimmed by 0 bases and J by 6 bases, leaving 8 bases between them. This CDR3 is 14 amino acids long. The CDR3 loop reads CASSIDRVSGELFF. CDR3 DNA sequence: TGTGCCAGTAGTATAGATAGGGTCTCCGGGGAGCTGTTTTTT.

By share of the sample, this clone is medium-sized. The J gene is TRBJ1-2, the V gene TRBV6-8; possibly TRBD1 for D (6 bases). Trimming removed 5 bases at V and 2 bases at J, with 9 bases between. There are 13 residues in the CDR3. Germline V gives CDR1 MNHGY, CDR2 SAAAGT. In nucleotides, the CDR3 is TGTGCCAGCAGTCGCGACAGGAACTATGGCTACACCTTC. Amino acid sequence: CASSRDRNYGYTF.

The chain joins TRBV9 to TRBJ1-1, with a possible D match to TRBD1 (5 bases). This CDR3 region has 14 residues. Deletions cut 3 bases from V and 5 bases from J, with 14 bases between. CDR1 is SGDLS, CDR2 YYNGEE, per germline. In DNA form, the CDR3 reads TGTGCCAGCAGCGCGTTGGGGGTTCAGACTGAAGCTTTCTTT. Encoded protein: CASSALGVQTEAFF.

CDR3 sequence: CASSSQDGLLGNTIYF. The CDR3, as DNA: TGCGCCAGCAGCTCTCAAGACGGACTATTGGGAAACACCATATATTTT. The V and J genes are TRBV5-1 and TRBJ1-3; the D is unclear. Trimming stripped 3 bases from V and 4 bases from J, with 17 bases between. The V gene's germline CDR1 is SGHRS and CDR2 YFSETQ. This CDR3 is 16 amino acids long.

This sequence joins TRBV28 and TRBJ2-1; D unclear. CDR1 is MDHEN, CDR2 SYDVKM, per germline. The V end lost 6 bases, the J end lost 3 bases, and 12 bases lay between the germline ends. The CDR3 consists of 14 residues. For the CDR3, the DNA is TGTGCCAGCAGGTCGACTGTCCACTACAATGAGCAGTTCTTC. It yields the protein CASRSTVHYNEQFF.

The V gene is TRBV6-8, the J gene TRBJ2-2, with TRBD1 identical over 7 bases. The CDR3 spans 14 residues. Germline V gene sequence: CDR1 MNHGY, CDR2 SAAAGT. The chain's CDR3 is CAIRGTANTGELFF. Here the CDR3 DNA reads TGTGCTATCAGGGGGACAGCGAACACCGGGGAGCTGTTTTTT.

This clone was counted between two and nine times. The chain couples TRBV11-3 to TRBJ2-3; TRBD2 aligns across 11 bases. Germline V CDR1 and CDR2: SGHNT, YENEEA. The CDR3 runs 17 residues. V dropped 1 base and J dropped 6; count of bases not matched to a gene: 9. CDR3 sequence reads: CASSLVGPSGGPDTQYF. CDR3 DNA sequence: TGTGCCAGCAGCTTAGTGGGGCCTAGCGGGGGGCCGGATACGCAGTATTTT.

This clone occurred a few times. The chain combines TRBV11-3 with TRBJ1-2; a weak D match, TRBD1 (5 bases). In germline, CDR1 is SGHNT, CDR2 YENEEA. The CDR3 extends over 15 amino acids. The V end lost 3 bases, the J end lost 2 bases, and 13 bases lay between the germline ends. CDR3 in DNA: TGTGCCAGCAGCTTGGTGGGAGGGGCCAACTATGGCTACACCTTC. This encodes CASSLVGGANYGYTF.

The sample holds a few counts of this clone. The chain has TRBV11-3 and TRBJ2-7, with D possibly matching TRBD1 (7 bases). Trimming took off 3 bases at V and 3 bases at J, with 18 bases between the two ends. This CDR3 region has 16 residues. Germline assignment: CDR1 SGHNT and CDR2 YENEEA. CDR3 sequence: CASSFTRGVLGYEQYF. DNA of the CDR3: TGTGCCAGCAGCTTCACCAGGGGGGTTTTAGGCTACGAGCAGTACTTC. The whole variable domain, remainder taken from reference TRBV11-3 and TRBJ2-7, is EAGVVQSPRYKIIEKKQPVAFWCNPISGHNTLYWYLQNLGQGPELLIRYENEEAVDDSQLPKDRFSAERLKGVDSTLKIQPAELGDSAVYLCASSFTRGVLGYEQYFGPGTRLTVT.

The chain has TRBV29-1 and TRBJ2-7; 7 nucleotides match TRBD1. V lost 0 bases to trimming and J lost 5 bases; unmatched junction nucleotides: 7. Germline lookup yields CDR1 SQVTM and CDR2 ANQGSEA. This CDR3 has 14 residues. The CDR3 sequence: CSVEDGTDGHEQYF. CDR3 sequence (DNA): TGCAGCGTTGAAGACGGGACAGATGGCCACGAGCAGTACTTC.